This T cell receptor beta chain came from a study of cytomegalovirus exposure and HLA in healthy donors. Study-level information: Most genotyped donors, about 81% of around 370, had Caucasian-associated genetic ancestry.

V was trimmed by 0 bases and J by 0 bases, leaving 10 bases between them. Germline values: CDR1 SGDLS, CDR2 YYNGEE. This CDR3 has 15 amino acids. Study-wide results and limits: Most of the TCR beta V segments (in an earlier analysis) were productive either about 87% or about 30% of the time. While the bulk of TCR sequences proved rare, some public TCRs turned up in many donors. Fewer N-insertions (relative to the roughly 730-donor mean) were reportedly seen in an Asian-associated ancestry cluster in a later analysis.

In the PCR, 60 Vbeta and 13 Jbeta primers were used. Method: immunoSEQ multiplex PCR; TCRdb's copy keeps in-frame clones and lacks some. The sample includes fewer than 110,000 clones, around 69% of them seen just once. Turning to this clone: Its antigen is unknown.

What was sequenced was PBMCs. The sequence came from a man in his late teens or twenties in good health and CMV-seronegative. This chain joins TRBV9 and TRBJ2-7; D remains ambiguous. The CDR3 here is CASSVADLASYEQYF. As DNA, the CDR3 is TGTGCCAGCAGCGTAGCCGATTTGGCCTCCTACGAGCAGTACTTC.